A selection of T cell receptor beta chains follows, all from one sample in a study of blood T cells in healthy people across ages. One entry per CDR3 protein results from TCRdb running MiXCR on the 5' RACE reads. The data contain 750,000 to 950,000 distinct CDR3 sequences, roughly 26% of them seen just once; the ten biggest clones take up 3%. These data were also filed under a second study, of T cells of mothers and their children.

The sequencing sample was made of blood. The origin of the receptors is a boy between 10 and 17 years old in good health. CDR3s include the opening cysteine and the closing phenylalanine or tryptophan. A D gene is named only where the DNA matches it firmly. Size tells how often a clone was seen (once, few, many) or the class of an expanded clone, and some rows leave it out.

J gene | D gene | clone size | V gene | CDR3 DNA | CDR3 protein
TRBJ2-7 | . | . | TRBV12-3/TRBV12-4 | TGTGCCAGCAGTGGGGACGGAACCTACGAGCAGTACTTC | CASSGDGTYEQYF
TRBJ2-2 | . | . | TRBV7-2 | TGTGCCAGCAGCTTACGGGCAGGAATAACCGGGGAGCTGTTTTTT | CASSLRAGITGELFF
TRBJ2-7 | TRBD2 | . | TRBV12-3/TRBV12-4 | TGTGCCAGCCGAGGGAGCGGGGGGACCTCCTACGAGCAGTACTTC | CASRGSGGTSYEQYF
TRBJ1-3 | TRBD1 | few | TRBV6-2/TRBV6-3 | TGTGCCAGCAGACCGGGACAGGTTGGAAACACCATATATTTT | CASRPGQVGNTIYF
TRBJ2-2 | . | few | TRBV6-2/TRBV6-3 | TGTGCCAGCAGTTACCCATTCCGCCAGCGGCGCACCGGGGAGCTGTTTTTT | CASSYPFRQRRTGELFF
TRBJ1-2 | . | few | TRBV12-3/TRBV12-4 | TGTGCCAGCAGTTATCGGCAGGGGTGGGCTAACTATGGCTACACCTTC | CASSYRQGWANYGYTF
TRBJ2-7 | TRBD2 | . | TRBV20-1 | TGCAGTGCGGGGACTAGGTACGAGCAGTACTTC | CSAGTRYEQYF
TRBJ2-7 | . | few | TRBV28 | TGTGCCAGCAGGACCTCACAGGGTTCTCCCTACGAGCAGTACTTC | CASRTSQGSPYEQYF
TRBJ1-4 | . | . | TRBV20-1 | TGCAGTGCCGCCCTAGGTGGGACTAATGAAAAACTGTTTTTT | CSAALGGTNEKLFF
TRBJ2-3 | . | many | TRBV21-1 | TGTGCCAGCAGCAAGGGGCTAGCGACAGATACGCAGTATTTT | CASSKGLATDTQYF
TRBJ1-6 | . | . | TRBV4-1 | TGCGCCAGCAGCCAAGGGGGGGGGAAGCGTTCACCCCTCCACTTT | CASSQGGGKRSPLHF
TRBJ2-7 | TRBD2 | . | TRBV7-3 | TGTGCCAGCAGCCCCGGGGGGGCCAACCCACGAGAGCAGTACTTC | CASSPGGANPREQYF
TRBJ2-2 | . | . | TRBV5-1 | TGCGCCAGCACCTTTGCACGAAACAGGGCGGACACCGGGGAGCTGTTTTTT | CASTFARNRADTGELFF
TRBJ2-5 | . | . | TRBV20-1 | TGCAGTGCCGCCCTAGCGCGCCCAGGGGCCCAGTACTTC | CSAALARPGAQYF
TRBJ2-2 | . | few | TRBV20-1 | TGCAGTGCTAGAGAGGTCCCGGGCGGCGGGGAGCTGTTTTTT | CSAREVPGGGELFF
TRBJ2-4 | . | few | TRBV12-5 | TGTGCTAGTGGTTTGGGGCTCCGAGGGCCTCTAGCCAAAAACATTCAGTACTTC | CASGLGLRGPLAKNIQYF
TRBJ2-5 | TRBD2 | few | TRBV6-5 | TGTGCCAGCAGTCGTCAAGGCGGGGGTGTTAAAGAGACCCAGTACTTC | CASSRQGGGVKETQYF
TRBJ1-3 | . | many | TRBV5-1 | TGCGCCAGCAGCCCGGGGATCAACGTCGGGGGAAACACCATATATTTT | CASSPGINVGGNTIYF
TRBJ2-4 | . | few | TRBV5-6 | TGTGCCAGCAGCTGGATACAGGGTTCCAAAAACATTCAGTACTTC | CASSWIQGSKNIQYF
TRBJ2-1 | . | few | TRBV28 | TGTGCCAGCAGTTTAAGGGGGGCCGCGGCGGGGCAGTTCTTC | CASSLRGAAAGQFF
TRBJ2-1 | TRBD2 | few | TRBV5-4 | TGTGCCAGCAGCTTGGGTCTAGCGGGGTTATCCTACAATGAGCAGTTCTTC | CASSLGLAGLSYNEQFF
TRBJ2-1 | . | . | TRBV3-1 | TGTGCCAGCAGCCAAGATTGCCGAAAGCAGTTCTTC | CASSQDCRKQFF
TRBJ2-5 | . | few | TRBV7-2 | TGTGCCAGCAGATCCCCGGGACGGCACTTGGGGACCCAGTACTTC | CASRSPGRHLGTQYF
TRBJ1-3 | . | . | TRBV18 | TGTGCCAGCTCACCTGTGGAAATTTCTGGAAACACCATATATTTT | CASSPVEISGNTIYF
TRBJ1-4 | TRBD1 | . | TRBV2 | TGTGCCAGCAGTGACCCCGGGACAGGGAATGAAAAACTGTTTTTT | CASSDPGTGNEKLFF